The present TCR beta chain was sequenced within a study of blood T cell repertoires in COVID-19. For the study at large: The United States, Italy and Spain provided the acute and convalescent COVID-19 samples.

Ages ranged from about 18 to 89 years, with residence in about 24 US areas. Recovered participants had two consecutive negative NP/OP PCR tests, healthcare professional clearance, or symptom resolution. Germline V lookup: CDR1 SQVTM, CDR2 ANQGSEA. V dropped 3 bases and J dropped 2 bases, with 10 bases sitting between them. The CDR3 runs 13 residues. Repertoires were generated with immunoSEQ multiplex PCR, while TCRdb's copy carries only in-frame clones and drops some. The sample carries about 330,000 clones, more than 70% recorded once. Material for sequencing was PBMCs or T cells enriched from blood (not recorded which). The chain is built from TRBV29-1 and TRBJ1-2; D uncertain. This TCR came from a woman aged 25-40 years who had recovered from COVID-19. Written as DNA, the CDR3 is TGCAGCGTTGATTACCAGTCGAACTATGGCTACACCTTC. This encodes CSVDYQSNYGYTF.